This T cell receptor beta chain was identified during a study of T cell changes during pregnancy in multiple sclerosis. The V gene's germline CDR1 is SEHNR and CDR2 FQNEAQ (reference sequence). J was trimmed by 5 bases and V by 1 base; bases with no gene match: 10. This CDR3 region has 17 residues. Assay: immunoSEQ multiplex PCR; the TCRdb copy retains only in-frame clones and omits some. In the table there are tens of thousands of clones, about 94% of which are singletons. Here the sequenced sample was peripheral blood, taken in the third trimester of pregnancy. The source is a female donor with multiple sclerosis, enrolled in a pregnancy study. The rearrangement joins TRBV7-9 to TRBJ2-1; 8 bases line up with TRBD2. DNA of the CDR3: TGTGCCAGCAGCTTAGTTGTCGGAGCGGGAGAAGACAATGAGCAGTTCTTC. Its protein product is CASSLVVGAGEDNEQFF.